This entry concerns a single TCR beta chain. No antigen is known for it. The table came from immunoSEQ multiplex PCR; TCRdb's copy has only in-frame clones and leaves some out. The profile shows around 100,000 clones, approximately 91% of them singletons. This sample is part of a study of siplizumab effects on memory and regulatory T cells. Study-wide points: The mapping of alloreactive clones to unstimulated subsets covered only a minor fraction of them. Alloreactive sequences traceable to unstimulated CD4+ memory cells were significantly reduced by siplizumab.

Looked up from germline, CDR1 is MRHNA and CDR2 is SNTAGT. Trimming removed 7 bases from V and 5 bases from J; junction bases left unmatched: 18. The CDR3 is made up of 17 amino acids. The chain links TRBV6-4 to TRBJ2-5; TRBD2 agrees at 8 bases. Input material: CD4+ T cells sorted from blood. The TCR was taken from a human donor in good health. Some clones in this sample may be carry-over from other donors' samples. The CDR3 coding sequence is TGTGCCAGCACGCGACTAGCGCCGAGCGGCTTGCATGAGACCCAGTACTTC. The encoded protein is CASTRLAPSGLHETQYF.